This T cell receptor beta chain was sequenced during a study of T cell responses to AZD1222 COVID-19 vaccine. The study, taken as a whole, reports: The donor cohort was predominantly white British with a female majority, and clonal diversity may have been underestimated. Two doses of AZD1222 preceded a rise in Spike-specific TCR breadth and depth. Seropositive at baseline were only a handful of AZD1222 recipients. Of spike-specific TCRs, nearly half reportedly target regions left unmutated in variants.

Regarding this clone: Its antigen is as yet unknown.

The data were produced by immunoSEQ multiplex PCR, yet TCRdb's version contains in-frame clones alone and is incomplete. This sample has approximately 93,000 clones; over 75% occur once, and the top ten carry 5% to 6.5%. V lost 3 bases to trimming and J lost 4 bases, with 22 bases between them. The CDR3 contains 17 residues. Germline lookup yields CDR1 MGHRA and CDR2 YSYEKL. This chain connects TRBV4-1 to TRBJ2-7; D is unresolved. The sequence was collected from an adult who received the AZD1222 COVID-19 vaccine. This specimen consisted of peripheral blood, obtained 28 days after the second AZD1222 dose. CDR3 sequence (DNA): TGCGCCAGCAGCCAGCGGACCGAAACAGTGTTGGATTACGAGCAGTACTTC. This sequence encodes CASSQRTETVLDYEQYF.